The 14 T cell receptor beta chains below come from one sample, sequenced in a study of T cells in Graves' hyperthyroidism and ophthalmopathy. The investigators amplified TCR beta CDR3 regions from RNA transcripts. The HTBI set primed first-round TCR CDR3 RT-PCR. From the multiplex PCR reads, TCRdb called clonotypes with MiXCR, one entry per CDR3 protein. The sample has 550,000 to 600,000 distinct CDR3 sequences; 16% are singletons. Sequenced input: blood. These receptors all come from a woman aged 18-35 years with Graves' hyperthyroidism.

This chain links TRBV20-1 with TRBJ1-2; no reliable D call. The ends were cut back, 4 bases at V and 6 bases at J, with 9 bases in the middle. This CDR3 is built from 11 residues. Per germline, CDR1 DFQATT and CDR2 SNEGSKA (reference sequence). The CDR3 reads CSAMGGHGYTF. The CDR3 region has the DNA TGCAGTGCTATGGGCGGTCATGGCTACACCTTC.

This clonotype was seen at least ten times. The gene calls are TRBV6-5 and TRBJ2-5, with TRBD1 matching over 7 bases. The germline V gene encodes CDR1 MNHEY and CDR2 SVGAGI. The CDR3 has 18 residues. J was trimmed by 5 bases and V by 2 bases; bases with no gene match: 17. The CDR3 DNA reads as TGTGCCAGCAGTTACAGCCCGACAGGGACGCGGCAAGAGGAGACCCAGTACTTC. Its protein product is CASSYSPTGTRQEETQYF.

This clonotype was seen many times. The chain employs TRBV2 and TRBJ1-5, with D tentatively TRBD1 (6 bases). The germline V gene has CDR1 SNHLY and CDR2 FYNNEI. Trimming shortened V by 7 bases and J by 7 bases, and 17 bases separated the two germline ends. This CDR3 spans 14 amino acids. CDR3 amino acids: CASIGGGGGQPQHF. DNA of the CDR3: TGTGCCAGCATCGGGGGGGGCGGTGGGCAGCCCCAGCATTTT. Full variable domain (outside the CDR3, taken from reference TRBV2 and TRBJ1-5): EPEVTQTPSHQVTQMGQEVILRCVPISNHLYFYWYRQILGQKVEFLVSFYNNEISEKSEIFDDQFSVERPDGSNFTLKIRSTKLEDSAMYFCASIGGGGGQPQHFGDGTRLSIL.

The rearrangement joins TRBV30 to TRBJ2-7, with D tentatively TRBD2 (6 bases). Trimming pared 4 bases from V and 0 bases from J, leaving 13 bases between. The CDR3 is 14 residues long. Germline CDR1 and CDR2: GTSNPN and SVGIG (reference sequence). The CDR3 DNA reads as TGTGCCTGGACCCTCGGGACTCCCTCCTACGAGCAGTACTTC. This codes for CAWTLGTPSYEQYF.

There are many counts of this clonotype. The genes are TRBV11-3 and TRBJ2-3, with a weak D call TRBD1 (5 bases). Germline V gene data show CDR1 as SGHNT and CDR2 as YENEEA. CDR3 size: 12 residues. V gave up 4 bases and J gave up 5 bases, with 7 bases separating them. CDR3 DNA sequence: TGTGCCAGCAGCTACACAGGAGATACGCAGTATTTT. Protein product: CASSYTGDTQYF.

This clonotype has at least ten counts. The V call is TRBV7-6, the J call TRBJ1-1; no reliable D call. Per the germline V gene, CDR1 is SGHVS and CDR2 is FNYEAQ. V lost 3 bases and J lost 8, with 16 bases in between. The CDR3 covers 14 residues. Here the CDR3 DNA reads TGTGCCAGCAGCTTTACCCCGACCTCAGGAGAAGCTTTCTTT. Translated, it gives CASSFTPTSGEAFF.

Comment on this clonotype: This clone may be a read error of a much larger clone one base away. The chain recombines TRBV5-6 with TRBJ2-1, with 10 bases identical to TRBD2. V dropped 7 bases and J dropped 8; count of bases not matched to a gene: 6. The germline gives CDR1 SGHDT, CDR2 YYEEEE. This CDR3 spans 13 amino acids. CDR3 loop: CASQASGSYEQFF. In DNA, the CDR3 is TGTGCCAGCCAGGCTAGCGGGAGCTATGAGCAGTTCTTC.

This clonotype has more than one count but fewer than ten. V and J are TRBV15 and TRBJ2-7; 13 bases are shared with TRBD2. Germline loops: CDR1 LNHNV, CDR2 YYDKDF (reference sequence). Trimming removed 4 bases from V and 4 bases from J; junction bases left unmatched: 4. This CDR3 comprises 15 residues. The chain's CDR3 is CATSKGTSGTYEQYF. The DNA of the CDR3 is TGTGCCACCAGCAAGGGGACTAGCGGGACTTACGAGCAGTACTTC.

In this sample, this clonotype turned up many times. This sequence joins TRBV2 and TRBJ2-7; D may be TRBD2 (6 bases). CDR1 is SNHLY, CDR2 FYNNEI, per germline. Between the trimmed V and J ends, which lost 11 bases and 2 bases, there was a span of 13 bases. The CDR3 extends over 12 amino acids. The CDR3 nucleotides read TGTGCCCACCGGGACTCCGCCTACGAGCAGTACTTC. Translation gives CAHRDSAYEQYF.

This clonotype was counted only a few times. The chain carries TRBV18 and TRBJ1-5, with 7 bases fitting TRBD1. Germline CDR1 KGHSH, CDR2 LQKENI. The CDR3 is 15 residues long. V lost 3 bases, J lost 7 bases, and 9 bases stayed unmatched. The CDR3 sequence: CASSPPQGEWQPQHF. The CDR3 DNA reads TGTGCCAGCTCACCCCCGCAGGGGGAGTGGCAGCCCCAGCATTTT.

This clonotype has more than one count but fewer than ten. The gene calls are TRBV5-1 and TRBJ1-3, with D perhaps matching TRBD1 (6 bases). This CDR3 is 14 amino acids long. CDR1 and CDR2 (germline): SGHRS, YFSETQ. V was clipped by 4 bases and J by 3 bases, with 11 bases between them. CDR3 coding DNA: TGCGCCAGCAGCCCGGGGACATTTGGAAACACCATATATTTT. This sequence encodes CASSPGTFGNTIYF.

This clonotype has just a few counts. The chain recombines TRBV20-1 with TRBJ2-1; 11 nucleotides match TRBD2. Germline CDR1 reads DFQATT; CDR2 reads SNEGSKA (reference sequence). This CDR3 contains 20 residues. V lost 0 bases and J lost 4; bases outside the gene matches: 17. CDR3: CSARDLTSGRPVLSYNEQFF. In nucleotides, the CDR3 is TGCAGTGCTAGAGATCTAACTAGCGGGAGACCCGTACTTTCGTACAATGAGCAGTTCTTC.

The table lists this clonotype with a few counts. The chain joins TRBV5-1 to TRBJ2-7; no clear D. V shed 4 bases and J shed 4 bases, with 12 bases lying between them. Per germline, CDR1 SGHRS and CDR2 YFSETQ. This CDR3 contains 13 residues. CDR3 loop: CASSPPGTYEQYF. The CDR3 nucleotides read TGCGCCAGCAGCCCCCCGGGTACATACGAGCAGTACTTC.

This clonotype was seen at least ten times. The rearrangement joins TRBV12-3 or TRBV12-4 to TRBJ2-1, with a tentative D call TRBD1 (5 bases). The V gene lost 8 bases and the J gene lost 8 bases, with 16 bases spanning the gap. CDR3 length: 13 amino acids. CDR3 in DNA: TGTGCCAGCCAATTCCAGGGAATCCATGAGCAGTTCTTC. Encoded protein: CASQFQGIHEQFF.